This T cell receptor beta chain came from a study of cytotoxic CD8 clonotypes in ibrutinib-treated CLL. Study context: Results showed around 24 partial and 2 complete responses; following median roughly 68 months, around 14 remained remitted, approximately twelve advanced. General observations from the study: Baseline levels were approached again at progression, after clonality had risen at ibrutinib response.

Repertoires were generated with immunoSEQ multiplex PCR, while TCRdb's copy carries only in-frame clones and drops some. Counted here are a few hundred thousand clones, about 77% occurring once; the ten biggest clones make up 6.5% to 8.5%. As to this clone: No antigen is known for it.

The receptor was isolated from a human donor with chronic lymphocytic leukemia. The source material was PBMCs, sampled before ibrutinib treatment.

The CDR3 nucleotides are TGCGCCAGCAGCTTGGCAGGGGTAGGCACAGATACGCAGTATTTT. Translation gives CASSLAGVGTDTQYF. The V call is TRBV5-1, the J call TRBJ2-3, with a weak D call TRBD1 (6 bases). Trimming removed 0 bases from V and 1 base from J, with 9 bases in between. The germline CDR1 and CDR2 sequences are SGHRS and YFSETQ. The length of the CDR3 is 15 residues.